This is a list of T cell receptor beta chains from one sample in a study of T cell repertoires in ileal Crohn's disease. The repertoire was sequenced with immunoSEQ multiplex PCR; TCRdb's copy has only in-frame clones and lacks some. The table records over 3,500 clones, less than 80% of them present only once. The sequenced sample consisted of ileal tissue. These receptors all come from an adult with Crohn's disease. CDR3s include the opening cysteine and the closing phenylalanine or tryptophan. A D gene is named only where the DNA matches it firmly. Part of the rows lack a size; the others show once, few, many or a class for expanded clones.

size,J,V,D,CDR3,DNA
-,TRBJ2-5,TRBV7-9,-,CASPGQETQYF,TGTGCCAGCCCGGGGCAAGAGACCCAGTACTTC
-,TRBJ1-5,TRBV18,-,CASSPQGGYQPQHF,TGTGCCAGCTCCCCCCAAGGAGGTTATCAGCCCCAGCATTTT
once,TRBJ2-3,TRBV5-6,TRBD2,CASSPTSGGWADTQYF,TGTGCCAGCAGCCCGACTAGCGGGGGCTGGGCAGATACGCAGTATTTT
-,TRBJ2-7,TRBV5-6,-,CASSPLRTGLRRSEQYF,TGTGCCAGCAGCCCCCTCCGGACGGGACTGCGAAGGAGCGAGCAGTACTTC
-,TRBJ1-2,TRBV6-6,TRBD1,CASSYSSGGYGYTF,TGTGCCAGCAGTTACTCGTCAGGGGGCTATGGCTACACCTTC
-,TRBJ2-7,TRBV29-1,TRBD1,CSVETGEFYEQYF,TGCAGCGTTGAAACAGGGGAGTTTTACGAGCAGTACTTC
-,TRBJ1-2,TRBV7-9,TRBD1,CASSLSIGTGALYGYTF,TGTGCCAGCAGCTTAAGTATCGGGACAGGGGCCCTCTATGGCTACACCTTC
-,TRBJ2-1,TRBV11-3,-,CASSPRTEGEQFF,TGTGCCAGCAGTCCCAGGACAGAGGGTGAGCAGTTCTTC
-,TRBJ1-3,TRBV10-3,-,CAISETAGNTIYF,TGTGCCATCAGTGAGACGGCTGGAAACACCATATATTTT
-,TRBJ1-1,TRBV6-6,-,CASSYAPDRNTEAFF,TGTGCCAGCAGTTACGCACCGGACAGGAACACTGAAGCTTTCTTT
-,TRBJ2-1,TRBV18,-,CASSPQRVNNEQFF,TGTGCCAGCTCACCACAGCGGGTAAACAATGAGCAGTTCTTC
few,TRBJ1-5,TRBV10-3,-,CAISEYESGSNQPQHF,TGTGCCATCAGTGAGTATGAATCAGGGAGCAATCAGCCCCAGCATTTT
-,TRBJ2-5,TRBV2,TRBD1,CASRGTGVAQYF,TGTGCCAGCAGAGGGACAGGGGTGGCCCAGTACTTC
-,TRBJ1-5,TRBV19,-,CASTPSQLRSQPQHF,TGTGCCAGTACCCCTAGCCAGCTACGGAGCCAGCCCCAGCATTTT
-,TRBJ2-3,TRBV7-2,TRBD2,CASSLGWLAGGSGTQYF,TGTGCCAGCAGCTTAGGATGGCTAGCGGGGGGGTCGGGGACGCAGTATTTT
-,TRBJ2-7,TRBV4-1,-,CASSQEGAVAPYEQYF,TGCGCCAGCAGCCAAGAGGGAGCGGTCGCCCCCTACGAGCAGTACTTC
-,TRBJ2-1,TRBV5-4,TRBD2,CASSYRLAGDYNEQFF,TGTGCCAGCAGCTATCGACTAGCGGGGGACTACAATGAGCAGTTCTTC
-,TRBJ1-5,TRBV30,-,CAWSVATGNQPQHF,TGTGCCTGGAGTGTAGCCACAGGCAATCAGCCCCAGCATTTT
-,TRBJ2-2,TRBV9,TRBD1,CASSPRTGGITSGELFF,TGTGCCAGCAGCCCGCGGACAGGGGGGATCACATCCGGGGAGCTGTTTTTT
-,TRBJ2-7,TRBV27,TRBD2,CASSPWFGGGREQYF,TGTGCCAGCAGCCCCTGGTTTGGCGGGGGAAGGGAGCAGTACTTC
few,TRBJ1-2,TRBV10-3,TRBD1,CAISESTGESPLYGYTF,TGTGCCATCAGTGAGTCGACAGGGGAATCACCCCTATATGGCTACACCTTC
few,TRBJ2-1,TRBV30,TRBD2,CAWSRLASGGNEQFF,TGTGCCTGGAGTCGCTTGGCTAGCGGGGGAAATGAGCAGTTCTTC
-,TRBJ1-5,TRBV5-6,TRBD1,CASSLQTGARSSQHF,TGTGCCAGCAGCTTGCAGACAGGGGCCCGAAGTTCCCAGCATTTT
-,TRBJ1-5,TRBV6-5,TRBD1,CASSPDRGGQPQHF,TGTGCCAGCAGCCCAGACAGGGGAGGTCAGCCCCAGCATTTT
-,TRBJ2-1,TRBV7-2,TRBD2,CASTSSIWAGENNEQFF,TGTGCCAGCACCTCGTCGATTTGGGCGGGAGAGAACAATGAGCAGTTCTTC
few,TRBJ2-7,TRBV6-5,TRBD2,CASTPGLAATYEQYF,TGTGCCAGCACCCCTGGACTAGCTGCAACCTACGAGCAGTACTTC
-,TRBJ2-3,TRBV30,-,CAWSPGSDTQYF,TGTGCCTGGAGTCCCGGGTCAGATACGCAGTATTTT
-,TRBJ2-1,TRBV5-4,TRBD2,CASSLGGGEQFF,TGTGCCAGCAGCTTGGGGGGGGGTGAGCAGTTCTTC
-,TRBJ1-1,TRBV6-5,TRBD1,CASSSTGGGGTEAFF,TGTGCCAGCAGCTCGACAGGGGGCGGGGGCACTGAAGCTTTCTTT
-,TRBJ1-4,TRBV5-4,TRBD1,CASRPGQGSNEKLFF,TGTGCCAGCAGACCCGGACAGGGCTCTAATGAAAAACTGTTTTTT
-,TRBJ2-7,TRBV6-6,TRBD2,CASSLRGGPYEQYF,TGTGCCAGCAGCCTTCGGGGGGGGCCCTACGAGCAGTACTTC
-,TRBJ2-3,TRBV5-1,TRBD1,CASSLQGTGDGSSTDTQYF,TGCGCCAGCAGCTTGCAGGGGACAGGCGACGGCTCGAGTACAGATACGCAGTATTTT
-,TRBJ2-5,TRBV28,-,CASRPGTGETQYF,TGTGCCAGCAGGCCGGGAACCGGGGAGACCCAGTACTTC
-,TRBJ1-4,TRBV4-3,TRBD1,CASSSQGAATNEKLFF,TGCGCCAGCAGTTCTCAGGGGGCGGCGACTAATGAAAAACTGTTTTTT
-,TRBJ1-4,TRBV4-3,TRBD1,CASSQGAGGAREKLFF,TGCGCCAGCAGCCAAGGCGCAGGGGGCGCACGAGAAAAACTGTTTTTT
-,TRBJ2-3,TRBV19,-,CASSIRLDADTQYF,TGTGCCAGTAGTATTCGGCTAGACGCAGATACGCAGTATTTT
-,TRBJ2-7,TRBV30,-,CAWSADRTYEQYF,TGTGCCTGGAGCGCCGACAGAACCTACGAGCAGTACTTC
few,TRBJ2-2,TRBV5-4,-,CASSPGVSTGELFF,TGTGCCAGCAGCCCGGGTGTCTCCACCGGGGAGCTGTTTTTT
large,TRBJ2-7,TRBV13,-,CASSHFLREQYF,TGTGCCAGCAGTCACTTTCTTCGCGAGCAGTACTTC
-,TRBJ1-2,TRBV5-1,TRBD1,CASSIGDRGNGYTF,TGCGCCAGCAGCATCGGGGACAGGGGGAATGGCTACACCTTC
-,TRBJ1-2,TRBV5-8,TRBD1,CASSFGTGVYGYTF,TGTGCCAGCAGCTTCGGGACAGGGGTTTATGGCTACACCTTC
few,TRBJ2-7,TRBV7-2,TRBD1,CASSLATGVSYEQYF,TGTGCCAGCAGCTTAGCGACAGGGGTGTCCTACGAGCAGTACTTC
once,TRBJ2-2,TRBV10-3,TRBD1,CAIKGGLDTGELFF,TGTGCCATCAAAGGGGGCTTGGACACCGGGGAGCTGTTTTTT
once,TRBJ2-7,TRBV5-1,TRBD2,CASSLLTSGSSEQYF,TGCGCCAGCAGCTTGTTGACTAGCGGGAGTAGCGAGCAGTACTTC
-,TRBJ2-2,TRBV7-9,TRBD1,CGQLQGLDTGELFF,TGTGGCCAGCTACAGGGGCTCGACACCGGGGAGCTGTTTTTT